This TCR beta chain was documented in a study of cytomegalovirus exposure and HLA in healthy donors. Both 60 Vbeta primers and 13 Jbeta primers went into the PCR. The repertoire was sequenced with immunoSEQ multiplex PCR; TCRdb's copy has only in-frame clones and lacks some. This table has around 130,000 clones, about 81% appearing once. Germline V CDR1 and CDR2: SEHNR, FQNEAQ (reference sequence). V shed 2 bases, J shed 1 base, and the junction held 3 bases outside the gene matches. The CDR3 extends over 16 amino acids. Sequencing used PBMCs. V gene TRBV7-9 combines with J gene TRBJ2-3; 10 positions match TRBD2. This clonotype was sampled from a man in his forties in good health and CMV-seronegative. In DNA form, the CDR3 reads TGTGCCAGCAGCTTACACGGGACTAGCGGCACAGATACGCAGTATTTT. As protein: CASSLHGTSGTDTQYF.